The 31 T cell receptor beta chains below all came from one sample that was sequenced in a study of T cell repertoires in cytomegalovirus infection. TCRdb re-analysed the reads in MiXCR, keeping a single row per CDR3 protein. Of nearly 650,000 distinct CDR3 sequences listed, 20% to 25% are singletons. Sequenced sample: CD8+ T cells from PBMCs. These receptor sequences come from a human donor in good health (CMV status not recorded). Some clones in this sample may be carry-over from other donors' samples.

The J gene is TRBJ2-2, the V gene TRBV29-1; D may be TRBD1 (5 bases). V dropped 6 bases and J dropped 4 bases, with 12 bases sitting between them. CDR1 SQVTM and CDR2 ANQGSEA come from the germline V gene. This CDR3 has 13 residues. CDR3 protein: CSVAGHSTGELFF. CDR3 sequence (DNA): TGCAGCGTGGCAGGACACAGCACCGGGGAGCTGTTTTTT.

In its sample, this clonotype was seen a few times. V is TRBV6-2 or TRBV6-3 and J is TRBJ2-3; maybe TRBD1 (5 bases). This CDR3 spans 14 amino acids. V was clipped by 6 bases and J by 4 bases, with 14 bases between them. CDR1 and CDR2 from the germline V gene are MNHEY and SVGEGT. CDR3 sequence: CASRMWGRADTQYF. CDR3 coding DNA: TGTGCCAGCAGGATGTGGGGCCGAGCAGATACGCAGTATTTT.

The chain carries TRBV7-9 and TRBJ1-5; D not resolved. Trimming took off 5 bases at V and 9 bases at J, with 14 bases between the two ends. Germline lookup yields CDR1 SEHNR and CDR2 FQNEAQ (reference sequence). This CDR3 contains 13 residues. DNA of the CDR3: TGTGCCAGCAGCCCCTCCCCCACAACGCCCCAGCATTTT. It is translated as CASSPSPTTPQHF. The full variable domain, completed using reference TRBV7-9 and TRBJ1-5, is DTGVSQNPRHKITKRGQNVTFRCDPISEHNRLYWYRQTLGQGPEFLTYFQNEAQLEKSRLLSDRFSAERPKGSFSTLEIQRTEQGDSAMYLCASSPSPTTPQHFGDGTRLSIL.

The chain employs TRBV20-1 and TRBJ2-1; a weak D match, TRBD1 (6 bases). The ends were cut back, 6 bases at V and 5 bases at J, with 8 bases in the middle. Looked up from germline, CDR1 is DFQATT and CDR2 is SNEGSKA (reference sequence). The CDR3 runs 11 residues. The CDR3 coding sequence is TGCAGTGCCCGGACAGACAATGAGCAGTTCTTC. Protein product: CSARTDNEQFF.

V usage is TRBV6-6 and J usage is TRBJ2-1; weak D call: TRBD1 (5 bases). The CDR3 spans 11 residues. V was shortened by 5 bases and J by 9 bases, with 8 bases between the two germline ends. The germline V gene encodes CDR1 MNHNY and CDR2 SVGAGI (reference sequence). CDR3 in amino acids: CASSVTVEQFF. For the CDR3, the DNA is TGTGCCAGCAGTGTGACAGTTGAGCAGTTCTTC.

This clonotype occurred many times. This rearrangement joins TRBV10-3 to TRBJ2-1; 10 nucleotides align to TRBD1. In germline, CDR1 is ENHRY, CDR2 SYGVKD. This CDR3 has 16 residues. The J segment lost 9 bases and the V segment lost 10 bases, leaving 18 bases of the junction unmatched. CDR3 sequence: CATDFSRDRGMGEQFF. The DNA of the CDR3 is TGTGCCACCGACTTCTCCCGGGACAGGGGAATGGGTGAGCAGTTCTTC.

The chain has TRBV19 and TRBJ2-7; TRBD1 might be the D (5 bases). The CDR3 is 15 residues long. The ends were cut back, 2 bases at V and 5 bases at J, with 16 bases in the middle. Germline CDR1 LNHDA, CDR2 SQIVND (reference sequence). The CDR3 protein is CASSIQIRTPDEQYF. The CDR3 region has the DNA TGTGCCAGTAGTATACAAATTCGGACACCTGACGAGCAGTACTTC.

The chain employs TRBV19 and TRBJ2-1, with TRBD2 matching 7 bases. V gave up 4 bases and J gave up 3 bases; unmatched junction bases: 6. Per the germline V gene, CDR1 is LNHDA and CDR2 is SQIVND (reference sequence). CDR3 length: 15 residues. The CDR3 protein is CASSKGLMGYNEQFF. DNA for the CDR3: TGTGCCAGTAGTAAGGGACTAATGGGCTACAATGAGCAGTTCTTC.

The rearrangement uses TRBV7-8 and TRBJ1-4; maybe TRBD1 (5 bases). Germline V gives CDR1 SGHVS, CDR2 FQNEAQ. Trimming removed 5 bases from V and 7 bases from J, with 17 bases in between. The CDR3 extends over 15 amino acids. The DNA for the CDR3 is TGTGCCAGCAGCCCCCATGGGACCGAGGGTGAAAAACTGTTTTTT. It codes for CASSPHGTEGEKLFF.

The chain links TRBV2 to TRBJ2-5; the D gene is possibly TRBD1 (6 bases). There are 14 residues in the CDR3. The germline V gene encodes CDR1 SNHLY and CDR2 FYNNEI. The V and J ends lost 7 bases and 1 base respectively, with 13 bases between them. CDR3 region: CASTLWTAQETQYF. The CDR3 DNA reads TGTGCCAGCACCCTTTGGACAGCCCAAGAGACCCAGTACTTC.

CDR3 in amino acids: CASRPLAGWDNEQFF. Here the CDR3 DNA reads TGTGCCAGCAGACCACTAGCGGGGTGGGACAATGAGCAGTTCTTC. The chain has TRBV12-3 or TRBV12-4 and TRBJ2-1, with 10 positions matching TRBD2. Trimming at V came to 6 bases and at J to 5 bases, leaving 7 bases not matched to a gene. The CDR3 consists of 15 residues.

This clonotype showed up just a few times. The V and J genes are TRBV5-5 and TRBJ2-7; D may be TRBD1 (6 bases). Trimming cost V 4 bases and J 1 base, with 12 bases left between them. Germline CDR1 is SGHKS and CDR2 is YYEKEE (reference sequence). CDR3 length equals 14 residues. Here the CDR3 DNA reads TGTGCCAGCAGCCAACCGGGACAATCCTACGAGCAGTACTTC. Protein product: CASSQPGQSYEQYF.

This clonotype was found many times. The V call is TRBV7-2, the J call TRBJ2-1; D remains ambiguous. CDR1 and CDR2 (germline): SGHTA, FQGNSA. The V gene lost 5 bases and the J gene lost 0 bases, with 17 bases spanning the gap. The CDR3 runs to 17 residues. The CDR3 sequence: CASSTPVQPSSYNEQFF. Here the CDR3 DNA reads TGTGCCAGCAGCACGCCAGTCCAACCCTCCTCCTACAATGAGCAGTTCTTC.

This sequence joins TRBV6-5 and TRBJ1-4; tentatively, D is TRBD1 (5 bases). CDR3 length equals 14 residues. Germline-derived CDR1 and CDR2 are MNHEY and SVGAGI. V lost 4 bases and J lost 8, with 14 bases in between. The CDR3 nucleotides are TGTGCCAGCAGTTCCGAGTGGGAGGGGGAAAAACTGTTTTTT. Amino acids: CASSSEWEGEKLFF.

CDR3 in DNA: TGTGCCAGTAGTACGTCGGGAACTTCCTACTGGAATGAGCAGTTCTTC. Translation gives CASSTSGTSYWNEQFF. The chain carries TRBV19 and TRBJ2-1; tentatively, D is TRBD2 (5 bases). The CDR3 runs to 16 residues. V lost 4 bases to trimming and J lost 7 bases, with 20 bases between them. CDR1 is LNHDA and CDR2 is SQIVND in the germline V gene (reference sequence).

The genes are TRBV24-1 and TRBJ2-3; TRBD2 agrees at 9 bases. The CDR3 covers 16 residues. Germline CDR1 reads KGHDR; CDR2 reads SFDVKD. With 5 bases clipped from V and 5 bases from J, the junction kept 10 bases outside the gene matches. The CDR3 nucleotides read TGTGCCACCAGTGGACCTAGCGGGGAGGATGTAGATACGCAGTATTTT. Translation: CATSGPSGEDVDTQYF.

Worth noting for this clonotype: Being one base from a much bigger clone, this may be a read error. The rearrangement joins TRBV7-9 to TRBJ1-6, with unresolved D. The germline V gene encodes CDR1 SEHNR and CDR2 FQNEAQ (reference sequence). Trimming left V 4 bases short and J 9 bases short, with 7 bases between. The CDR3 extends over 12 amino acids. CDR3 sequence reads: CASSSGLSPLHF. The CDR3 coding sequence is TGTGCCAGCAGCTCCGGCCTTTCACCCCTCCACTTT.

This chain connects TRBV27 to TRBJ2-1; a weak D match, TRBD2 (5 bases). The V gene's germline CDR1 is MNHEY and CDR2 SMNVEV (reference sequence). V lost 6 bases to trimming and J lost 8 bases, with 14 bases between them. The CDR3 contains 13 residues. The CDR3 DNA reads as TGTGCCAGCAGCCCCGGGGATGTCGATGAGCAGTTCTTC. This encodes CASSPGDVDEQFF.

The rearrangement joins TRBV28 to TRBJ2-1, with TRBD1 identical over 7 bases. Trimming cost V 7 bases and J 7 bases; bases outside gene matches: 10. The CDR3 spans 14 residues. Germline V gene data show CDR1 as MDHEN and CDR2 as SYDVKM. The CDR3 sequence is CASTDRVRGNEQFF. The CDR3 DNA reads TGTGCCAGCACAGACAGGGTCAGAGGGAATGAGCAGTTCTTC.

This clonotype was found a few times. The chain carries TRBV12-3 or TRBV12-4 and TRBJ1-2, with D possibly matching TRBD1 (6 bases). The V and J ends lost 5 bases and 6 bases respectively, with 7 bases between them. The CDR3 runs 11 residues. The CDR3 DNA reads TGTGCCAGCAGTGGGGACAATGGCTACACCTTC. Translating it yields CASSGDNGYTF.

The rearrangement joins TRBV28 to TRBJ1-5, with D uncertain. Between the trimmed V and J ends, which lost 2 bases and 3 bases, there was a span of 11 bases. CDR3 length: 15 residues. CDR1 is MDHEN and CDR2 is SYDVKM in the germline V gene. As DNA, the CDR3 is TGTGCCAGCAGTTTAATAGCTGGGCCCAATCAGCCCCAGCATTTT. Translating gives CASSLIAGPNQPQHF. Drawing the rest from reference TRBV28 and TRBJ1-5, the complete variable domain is DVKVTQSSRYLVKRTGEKVFLECVQDMDHENMFWYRQDPGLGLRLIYFSYDVKMKEKGDIPEGYSVSREKKERFSLILESASTNQTSMYLCASSLIAGPNQPQHFGDGTRLSIL.

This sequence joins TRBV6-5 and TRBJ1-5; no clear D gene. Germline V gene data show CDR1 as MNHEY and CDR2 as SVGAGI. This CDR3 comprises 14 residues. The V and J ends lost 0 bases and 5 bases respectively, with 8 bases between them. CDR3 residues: CASSYSQLHQPQHF. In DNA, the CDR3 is TGTGCCAGCAGTTACTCACAGCTCCATCAGCCCCAGCATTTT.

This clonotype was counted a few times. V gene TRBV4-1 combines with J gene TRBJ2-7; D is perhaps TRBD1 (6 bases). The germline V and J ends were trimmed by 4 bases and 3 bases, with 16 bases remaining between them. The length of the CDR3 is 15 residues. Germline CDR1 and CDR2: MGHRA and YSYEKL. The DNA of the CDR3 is TGCGCCAGCAGCCCAGCGACAGGCGTTAGCTACGAGCAGTACGTC. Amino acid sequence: CASSPATGVSYEQYV.

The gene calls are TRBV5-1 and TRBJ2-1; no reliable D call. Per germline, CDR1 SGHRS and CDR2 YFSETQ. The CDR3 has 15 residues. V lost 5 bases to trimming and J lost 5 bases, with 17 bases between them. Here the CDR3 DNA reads TGCGCCAGCAGACTCTCCGGGTCCACCAACAATGAGCAGTTCTTC. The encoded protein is CASRLSGSTNNEQFF.

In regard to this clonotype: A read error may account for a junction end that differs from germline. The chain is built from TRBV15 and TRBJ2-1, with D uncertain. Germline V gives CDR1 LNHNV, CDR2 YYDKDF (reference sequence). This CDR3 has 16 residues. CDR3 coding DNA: TGTGCCACCTGCAGAGAAGGGTCGCTTACCTACAATGAGCAGTTCTTC. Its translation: CATCREGSLTYNEQFF.

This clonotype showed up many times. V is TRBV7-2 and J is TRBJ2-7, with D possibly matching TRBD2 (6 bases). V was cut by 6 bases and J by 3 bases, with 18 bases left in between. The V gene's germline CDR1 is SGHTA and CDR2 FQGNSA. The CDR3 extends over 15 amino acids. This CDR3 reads CASSAGLSALYEQYF. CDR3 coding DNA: TGTGCCAGCAGTGCGGGACTTTCTGCTCTCTACGAGCAGTACTTC.

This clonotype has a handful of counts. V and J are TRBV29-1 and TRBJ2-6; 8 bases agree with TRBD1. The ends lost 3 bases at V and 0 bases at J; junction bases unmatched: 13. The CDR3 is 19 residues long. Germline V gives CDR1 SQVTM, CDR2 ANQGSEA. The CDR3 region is CSVEDREVVGGSGANVLTF. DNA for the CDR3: TGCAGCGTTGAGGACAGGGAGGTAGTTGGTGGCTCTGGGGCCAACGTCCTGACTTTC. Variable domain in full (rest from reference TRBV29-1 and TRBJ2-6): SAVISQKPSRDICQRGTSLTIQCQVDSQVTMMFWYRQQPGQSLTLIATANQGSEATYESGFVIDKFPISRPNLTFSTLTVSNMSPEDSSIYLCSVEDREVVGGSGANVLTFGAGSRLTVL.

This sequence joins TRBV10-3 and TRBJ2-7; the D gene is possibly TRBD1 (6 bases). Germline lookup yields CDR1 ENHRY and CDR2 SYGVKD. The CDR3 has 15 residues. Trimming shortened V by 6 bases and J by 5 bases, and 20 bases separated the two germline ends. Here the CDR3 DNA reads TGTGCCATCAGCGCCGGGACAAAGAGGGTCAACGAGCAGTACGTC. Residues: CAISAGTKRVNEQYV.

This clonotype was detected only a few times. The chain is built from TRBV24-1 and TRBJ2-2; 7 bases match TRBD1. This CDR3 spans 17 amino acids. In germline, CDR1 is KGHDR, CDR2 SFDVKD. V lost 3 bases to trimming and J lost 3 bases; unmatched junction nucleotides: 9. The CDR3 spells CATSDRQGPADTGELFF. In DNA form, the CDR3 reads TGTGCCACCAGTGATAGACAGGGTCCGGCGGACACCGGGGAGCTGTTTTTT.

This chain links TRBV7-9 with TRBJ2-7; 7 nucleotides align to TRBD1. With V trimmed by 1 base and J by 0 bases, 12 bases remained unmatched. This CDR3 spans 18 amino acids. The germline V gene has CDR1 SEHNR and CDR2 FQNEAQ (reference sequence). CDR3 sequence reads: CASSLVAAGGWSSYEQYV. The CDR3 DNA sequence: TGTGCCAGCAGCTTAGTTGCGGCAGGGGGTTGGAGCTCCTACGAGCAGTACGTC.

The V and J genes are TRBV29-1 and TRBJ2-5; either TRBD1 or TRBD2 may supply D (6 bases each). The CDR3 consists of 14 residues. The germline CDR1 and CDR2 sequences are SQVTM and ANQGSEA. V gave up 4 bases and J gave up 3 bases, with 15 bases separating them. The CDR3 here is CSVGLGGREETQYF. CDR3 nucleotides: TGCAGCGTTGGGCTTGGGGGGCGAGAAGAGACCCAGTACTTC.